A single sample is the source of the 13 T cell receptor beta chains below, sequenced in a study of cytomegalovirus exposure and HLA in healthy donors. In the PCR, 60 Vbeta and 13 Jbeta primers were used. Sequencing was performed with immunoSEQ multiplex PCR; in TCRdb, only in-frame clones are kept and a portion is missing. The data hold some 99,000 clones, with 81% observed a single time. The sequenced material came from PBMCs. The receptors come from a woman in her 30s in good health and CMV-seronegative.

The chain has TRBV7-2 and TRBJ2-7, with a weak D call TRBD2 (5 bases). The germline CDR1 and CDR2 sequences are SGHTA and FQGNSA. The CDR3 is made up of 13 amino acids. V was cut by 7 bases and J by 6 bases, with 16 bases left in between. CDR3 sequence (DNA): TGTGCCAGCACCAATATACTAGGCTCCGAGCAGTACTTC. Protein: CASTNILGSEQYF.

V usage is TRBV5-6 and J usage is TRBJ1-5, with 9 bases matching TRBD1. Losses at the gene ends were 0 bases for V and 7 bases for J; bases not matched to a gene: 11. Germline assignment: CDR1 SGHDT and CDR2 YYEEEE. This CDR3 spans 17 amino acids. CDR3 coding DNA: TGTGCCAGCAGCTTGGGGACAGGGGTTGTTTCGTCCCAGCCCCAGCATTTT. This translates into CASSLGTGVVSSQPQHF.

This clone came up a few times. The CDR3 bases are TGCGCCAGCAGACGGGTCGGGGGTACTAATGAAAAACTGTTTTTT. As protein: CASRRVGGTNEKLFF. The gene calls are TRBV4-1 and TRBJ1-4; perhaps TRBD1 as D (5 bases). The germline V gene has CDR1 MGHRA and CDR2 YSYEKL. This CDR3 has 15 amino acids. Between the trimmed V and J ends, which lost 6 bases and 2 bases, there was a span of 13 bases.

The chain links TRBV29-1 to TRBJ1-1; 10 bases line up with TRBD1. V shed 4 bases and J 5 bases; nucleotides not matched to a gene: 4. CDR1 is SQVTM and CDR2 is ANQGSEA in the germline V gene. This CDR3 is 13 amino acids long. The CDR3 DNA reads TGCAGCGTTGGGACAGGGGGTAGTACTGAAGCTTTCTTT. It specifies CSVGTGGSTEAFF.

The V call is TRBV27, the J call TRBJ2-5; 13 bases line up with TRBD2. The germline CDR1 and CDR2 sequences are MNHEY and SMNVEV (reference sequence). The CDR3 sequence is 19 residues long. V shed 2 bases and J 5 bases; nucleotides not matched to a gene: 14. CDR3 loop: CASSLRLAGGGDVRETQYF. The DNA of the CDR3 is TGTGCCAGCAGTTTACGACTAGCGGGAGGCGGGGACGTTCGGGAGACCCAGTACTTC.

Note on this clone: This same CDR3 is encoded by further DNA sequences in the sample. The chain uses TRBV19 and TRBJ1-1; 8 nucleotides align to TRBD1. This CDR3 contains 15 residues. V shed 6 bases and J 11 bases; nucleotides not matched to a gene: 17. The germline CDR1 and CDR2 sequences are LNHDA and SQIVND (reference sequence). The DNA for the CDR3 is TGTGCCAGTAGCTACCGCGGACAGGGTAGCGGAGAGGCTTTCTTT. Protein sequence: CASSYRGQGSGEAFF.

The chain joins TRBV7-8 to TRBJ2-1; D is uncertain. Germline V gives CDR1 SGHVS, CDR2 FQNEAQ. CDR3 length: 16 amino acids. With 4 bases removed from V and 6 bases from J, the gap between germline ends came to 19 bases. Here the CDR3 reads CASSSEVWKPINEQFF. CDR3 bases: TGTGCCAGCAGCTCCGAGGTGTGGAAACCGATCAATGAGCAGTTCTTC. Full variable domain (outside the CDR3, taken from reference TRBV7-8 and TRBJ2-1): GAGVSQSPRYKVAKRGQDVALRCDPISGHVSLFWYQQALGQGPEFLTYFQNEAQLDKSGLPSDRFFAERPEGSVSTLKIQRTQQEDSAVYLCASSSEVWKPINEQFFGPGTRLTVL.

V is TRBV29-1 and J is TRBJ1-2; D is uncertain. The CDR3 covers 11 residues. Germline lookup yields CDR1 SQVTM and CDR2 ANQGSEA. The DNA of the CDR3 is TGCAGTAGCCTGCGACTAGAGGGCTACACCTTC. As protein: CSSLRLEGYTF.

V is TRBV28 and J is TRBJ1-5; no clear D gene. Per germline, CDR1 MDHEN and CDR2 SYDVKM. V was trimmed by 1 base and J by 0 bases, leaving 7 bases between them. CDR3 size: 15 residues. CDR3: CASSLSGYSNQPQHF. Written as DNA, the CDR3 is TGTGCCAGCAGTTTATCCGGTTATAGCAATCAGCCCCAGCATTTT. Complete variable domain (other parts from reference TRBV28 and TRBJ1-5): DVKVTQSSRYLVKRTGEKVFLECVQDMDHENMFWYRQDPGLGLRLIYFSYDVKMKEKGDIPEGYSVSREKKERFSLILESASTNQTSMYLCASSLSGYSNQPQHFGDGTRLSIL.

This chain links TRBV19 with TRBJ1-1, with 7 bases fitting TRBD1. The CDR3 covers 12 residues. CDR1 LNHDA and CDR2 SQIVND come from the germline V gene (reference sequence). Trimming at V came to 10 bases and at J to 2 bases, leaving 4 bases not matched to a gene. The CDR3: CATQGKNTEAFF. CDR3 DNA: TGTGCCACACAGGGGAAAAACACTGAAGCTTTCTTT.

This sequence joins TRBV6-5 and TRBJ2-1; 7 nucleotides match TRBD2. V dropped 2 bases and J dropped 0; count of bases not matched to a gene: 1. CDR1 MNHEY and CDR2 SVGAGI come from the germline V gene. The CDR3 covers 15 residues. CDR3 amino acids: CASSYGGSSYNEQFF. The CDR3 DNA follows: TGTGCCAGCAGTTACGGCGGGAGCTCCTACAATGAGCAGTTCTTC.

V gene TRBV5-1 combines with J gene TRBJ1-3; possibly TRBD1 for D (6 bases). Germline CDR1 and CDR2: SGHRS and YFSETQ. Trimming cost V 7 bases and J 0 bases, with 11 bases left between them. This CDR3 is 14 amino acids long. The CDR3 region is CASHPGDSGNTIYF. For the CDR3, the DNA is TGCGCCAGCCACCCAGGGGACTCTGGAAACACCATATATTTT.

The chain uses TRBV19 and TRBJ2-7; D is perhaps TRBD2 (5 bases). The germline V and J ends were trimmed by 3 bases and 2 bases, with 8 bases remaining between them. Germline CDR1 reads LNHDA; CDR2 reads SQIVND (reference sequence). This CDR3 has 13 amino acids. CDR3 loop: CASSISGTYEQYF. In DNA, the CDR3 is TGTGCCAGTAGTATTTCCGGGACCTACGAGCAGTACTTC.